The 21 T cell receptor beta chains below were found in one sample sequenced in a study of human T cells and chemical hapten exposure. TCRdb re-derived calls from the RACE reads in MiXCR, one entry per CDR3 protein. This sample has 60,000 to 70,000 distinct CDR3 sequences, with roughly 9.8% found just once. Time point reported: pre-sensitization, week 0. Treatment reported: therapeutic diphenylcyclopropenone sensitization with weekly scalp DPC. Sequenced here: whole blood, sampled in connection with sensitization to the hapten diphenylcyclopropenone (DPC). The receptors stem from a woman between 45 and 65 years old with alopecia areata. Some clones in this sample may be carry-over from other donors' samples.

This clonotype has only a few counts. The chain carries TRBV18 and TRBJ1-2; the D gene is possibly TRBD1 (6 bases). The CDR3 is 14 amino acids. Trimming took 5 bases from V and 5 from J, leaving 15 bases between them. CDR1 is KGHSH and CDR2 is LQKENI in the germline V gene. This chain's CDR3 is CASSAGQIVYGYTF. The DNA for the CDR3 is TGTGCCAGCTCAGCCGGACAGATTGTTTATGGCTACACCTTC. The full variable domain, completed using reference TRBV18 and TRBJ1-2, is NAGVMQNPRHLVRRRGQEARLRCSPMKGHSHVYWYRQLPEEGLKFMVYLQKENIIDESGMPKERFSAEFPKEGPSILRIQQVVRGDSAAYFCASSAGQIVYGYTFGSGTRLTVV.

This clonotype was seen many times. The chain combines TRBV28 with TRBJ1-2; TRBD1 agrees at 8 bases. This CDR3 comprises 15 residues. V lost 3 bases and J lost 5; bases outside the gene matches: 8. In germline, CDR1 is MDHEN, CDR2 SYDVKM. CDR3: CASSFAGGPRYGYTF. DNA of the CDR3: TGTGCCAGCAGTTTTGCAGGGGGCCCCCGGTATGGCTACACCTTC.

The chain employs TRBV29-1 and TRBJ2-7; D remains ambiguous. V lost 4 bases to trimming and J lost 2 bases, with 9 bases between them. This CDR3 has 12 residues. Germline assignment: CDR1 SQVTM and CDR2 ANQGSEA. CDR3 residues: CSVVGTPYEQYF. The CDR3 DNA reads TGCAGCGTTGTTGGCACCCCCTACGAGCAGTACTTC.

This clonotype has a handful of counts. The chain joins TRBV18 to TRBJ2-7, with D uncertain. V lost 4 bases, J lost 2 bases, and 15 bases lay in between. The germline gives CDR1 KGHSH, CDR2 LQKENI. The CDR3 has 15 amino acids. The CDR3 coding sequence is TGTGCCAGCTCACGAGAACAGAGTTACACCTACGAGCAGTACTTC. Translation gives CASSREQSYTYEQYF.

This clonotype was counted ten times or more. The V call is TRBV3-1, the J call TRBJ2-3; 10 nucleotides agree with TRBD2. The V gene end was trimmed by 4 bases and the J gene end by 7 bases; junction bases not matched to a gene: 8. The CDR3 totals 15 residues. Germline assignment: CDR1 LGHDT and CDR2 YNNKEL (reference sequence). CDR3 nucleotides: TGTGCCAGCAGCCCGTATAGCGGGGGGACGTATACGCAGTATTTT. This codes for CASSPYSGGTYTQYF.

This chain's CDR3 is CASSVDPAYEQYF. The CDR3 DNA sequence: TGTGCCAGCAGCGTGGACCCTGCCTACGAGCAGTACTTC. This chain uses TRBV9 with TRBJ2-7; D gene ambiguous. This CDR3 is 13 amino acids long. Germline V gene sequence: CDR1 SGDLS, CDR2 YYNGEE. V was shortened by 2 bases and J by 2 bases, with 8 bases between the two germline ends.

The rearrangement links TRBV28 to TRBJ1-2; D perhaps matches TRBD1 (5 bases). V was trimmed by 4 bases and J by 3 bases, leaving 6 bases between them. This CDR3 has 12 residues. CDR1 is MDHEN, CDR2 SYDVKM, per germline. The CDR3 reads CASSWGDYGYTF. The CDR3 DNA reads TGTGCCAGCAGTTGGGGGGACTATGGCTACACCTTC.

In its sample, this clonotype was seen many times. The J gene is TRBJ2-2, the V gene TRBV5-1; the D gene is possibly TRBD1 (5 bases). The CDR3 loop spans 18 amino acids. Germline-derived CDR1 and CDR2 are SGHRS and YFSETQ. V gave up 4 bases and J gave up 4 bases, with 23 bases separating them. The CDR3: CASSAQVNSGISTGELFF. In nucleotides, the CDR3 is TGCGCCAGCAGCGCCCAAGTGAACTCAGGGATTAGCACCGGGGAGCTGTTTTTT.

This chain links TRBV3-1 with TRBJ2-2; 14 nucleotides line up with TRBD2. This CDR3 spans 17 amino acids. Looked up from germline, CDR1 is LGHDT and CDR2 is YNNKEL (reference sequence). J gave up 4 bases and V 4 bases, and 5 bases lay outside the gene matches. The CDR3 protein is CASSPRTSGRTTGELFF. CDR3 in DNA: TGTGCCAGCAGCCCCCGGACTAGCGGGAGGACCACCGGGGAGCTGTTTTTT.

This clonotype was recorded at least ten times. The chain uses TRBV6-2 or TRBV6-3 and TRBJ1-5, with TRBD1 matching 9 bases. Germline CDR1 is MNHEY and CDR2 is SVGEGT. The CDR3 covers 15 residues. J lost 6 bases, V lost 0 bases, and 3 bases had no gene match. The chain's CDR3 is CASSYSQGAGQPQHF. The CDR3 DNA sequence: TGTGCCAGCAGTTACTCACAGGGGGCGGGTCAGCCCCAGCATTTT.

The chain combines TRBV21-1 with TRBJ2-3; TRBD2 is taken as the D call from the table, unchecked against the DNA. TRBV21-1 is a known pseudogene. The CDR3 loop spans 16 amino acids. The CDR3 DNA reads TGTGCCAGCAACCGGACTAGCGGGAGCAGCACAGATACGCAGTATTTT. Protein product: CASNRTSGSSTDTQYF.

This clonotype appeared many times. V is TRBV28 and J is TRBJ2-3, with D possibly being TRBD1 (5 bases). The CDR3 contains 14 residues. Germline V gives CDR1 MDHEN, CDR2 SYDVKM. V lost 7 bases and J lost 6, with 17 bases in between. The chain's CDR3 is CASTYAAGPDTQYF. The CDR3, as DNA: TGTGCCAGCACCTACGCGGCAGGGCCGGATACGCAGTATTTT.

Concerning this clonotype: One base away lies a much larger clone, so this may be a sequencing read error. The rearrangement joins TRBV12-3 or TRBV12-4 to TRBJ1-1; D remains ambiguous. The ends were cut back, 7 bases at V and 4 bases at J, with 22 bases in the middle. This CDR3 contains 16 residues. The DNA of the CDR3 is TGTGCCAGCAACTTAGGTAGGAACAAGATTCTCACTGAAGCTTTCTTT. Translated, it gives CASNLGRNKILTEAFF.

The sample holds many counts of this clonotype. CDR3 protein: CSVGSTEVGELFF. For the CDR3, the DNA is TGCAGCGTCGGATCGACCGAAGTCGGGGAGCTGTTTTTT. The chain uses TRBV29-1 and TRBJ2-2; D unclear. CDR1 is SQVTM, CDR2 ANQGSEA, per germline. CDR3 length equals 13 residues. Trimming pared 6 bases from V and 7 bases from J, leaving 15 bases between.

This clonotype was picked up many times. V usage is TRBV30 and J usage is TRBJ2-2, with D perhaps given as TRBD1 or TRBD2 (5 bases each). CDR3 length equals 14 residues. Deletions cut 3 bases from V and 2 bases from J, with 10 bases between. The germline CDR1 and CDR2 sequences are GTSNPN and SVGIG (reference sequence). The CDR3 bases are TGTGCCTGGAGCATCGGGACCAACACCGGGGAGCTGTTTTTT. Its protein product is CAWSIGTNTGELFF. The whole variable domain, filled in from reference TRBV30 and TRBJ2-2, reads SQTIHQWPATLVQPVGSPLSLECTVEGTSNPNLYWYRQAAGRGLQLLFYSVGIGQISSEVPQNLSASRPQDRQFILSSKKLLLSDSGFYLCAWSIGTNTGELFFGEGSRLTVL.

The chain joins TRBV28 to TRBJ2-7; possible D gene TRBD1, 6 bases. The CDR3 runs to 12 residues. Germline V CDR1 and CDR2: MDHEN, SYDVKM. The CDR3 region has the DNA TGTAGCGCCGGGGACACTCTCTACGAGCAGTACTTC. Translating gives CSAGDTLYEQYF.

The chain joins TRBV14 to TRBJ1-2; D remains unclear. The germline CDR1 and CDR2 sequences are SGHDN and FVKESK. V was clipped by 3 bases and J by 4 bases, with 9 bases between them. This CDR3 is built from 13 residues. As DNA, the CDR3 is TGTGCCAGCAGCCACTTGGGGAGCTATGGCTACACCTTC. It is translated as CASSHLGSYGYTF.

This clonotype was observed a handful of times. This sequence joins TRBV20-1 and TRBJ2-7; 9 nucleotides agree with TRBD1. The CDR3 runs 15 residues. Germline CDR1 DFQATT, CDR2 SNEGSKA (reference sequence). The trim removed 1 base at V and 1 base at J, leaving 5 bases unmatched. The CDR3 here is CSARAGTGSSYEQYF. DNA of the CDR3: TGCAGTGCTAGAGCTGGGACAGGGTCGTCCTACGAGCAGTACTTC.

Written as DNA, the CDR3 is TGTGCCAGCAGCTTAGATCGAGGCAATCAGCCCCAGCATTTT. Its protein product is CASSLDRGNQPQHF. This chain uses TRBV11-2 with TRBJ1-5, with no clear D. The CDR3 is made up of 14 amino acids. From germline, CDR1 is SGHAT and CDR2 FQNNGV. The V gene lost 0 bases and the J gene lost 2 bases, with 5 bases spanning the gap.

This clonotype was detected a few times. The genes are TRBV7-9 and TRBJ2-5; D is perhaps TRBD1 or TRBD2 (5 bases each). Germline loops: CDR1 SEHNR, CDR2 FQNEAQ (reference sequence). CDR3 length equals 17 residues. V shed 3 bases and J shed 2 bases, with 19 bases lying between them. The CDR3 loop reads CASSFWGTPDLQETQYF. Here the CDR3 DNA reads TGTGCCAGCAGCTTTTGGGGCACACCGGACTTACAAGAGACCCAGTACTTC.

This rearrangement joins TRBV20-1 to TRBJ2-1; 11 bases line up with TRBD2. The CDR3 has 18 residues. The V segment lost 1 base and the J segment 8 bases; nucleotides outside the gene matches: 16. Germline V lookup: CDR1 DFQATT, CDR2 SNEGSKA (reference sequence). The CDR3 protein is CSARVGGGSGRAFYEQFF. The CDR3 DNA follows: TGCAGTGCTAGAGTCGGAGGGGGTAGCGGGAGGGCATTTTATGAGCAGTTCTTC.